These T cell receptor beta chains were read from a single sample in a study of T cells after yellow fever vaccination. TCRdb called the 5' RACE reads again in MiXCR, with one record for every CDR3 protein. The sample shows about 260,000 distinct CDR3 sequences, around 4.9% of them seen only once. The input for sequencing was CD4+ T cells sorted from PBMCs, taken on the day of the yellow fever booster vaccination. Source of these receptors: a man younger than 35 who received the YFV17D yellow fever vaccine. Both conserved end residues are part of each CDR3. A D gene is named only where the DNA matches it firmly. Not every row has a clone size; where given, it reads once, few, many or a size class.

>TRBV10-3|TRBJ2-7|.|.
CAISAAAPDEQYF
TGTGCCATCAGTGCGGCAGCTCCGGACGAGCAGTACTTC
>TRBV20-1|TRBJ1-1|few|.
CSALRGINTEAFF
TGCAGTGCCCTTCGGGGGATTAACACTGAAGCTTTCTTT
>TRBV11-2|TRBJ1-4|few|.
CASSPSRGLGEKLFF
TGTGCCAGCAGCCCTTCCCGTGGACTCGGGGAAAAACTGTTTTTT
>TRBV12-3/TRBV12-4|TRBJ1-4|few|.
CASSFVAGPNEKLFF
TGTGCCAGCAGTTTTGTTGCAGGTCCTAATGAAAAACTGTTTTTT
>TRBV9|TRBJ2-5|few|.
CASSVYPTRGQETQYF
TGTGCCAGCAGCGTATATCCAACCCGGGGCCAAGAGACCCAGTACTTC
>TRBV7-3|TRBJ1-2|few|.
CASSPGMGVGYTF
TGTGCCAGCAGCCCAGGGATGGGGGTAGGCTACACCTTC
>TRBV10-3|TRBJ1-1|.|.
CAISELHSNTEAFF
TGTGCCATCAGTGAGTTGCACAGTAACACTGAAGCTTTCTTT
>TRBV6-2/TRBV6-3|TRBJ1-5|few|.
CASSLLGPQHF
TGTGCCAGCAGCTTACTCGGGCCCCAGCATTTT
>TRBV3-1|TRBJ2-3|few|.
CASSHSGFTDTQYF
TGTGCCAGCAGCCATTCAGGGTTCACAGATACGCAGTATTTT
>TRBV30|TRBJ1-1|.|.
CAWSPDLLAFF
TGTGCCTGGAGTCCCGACCTGTTAGCTTTCTTT
>TRBV15|TRBJ2-5|few|.
CATSRDRQQETQYF
TGTGCCACCAGCAGAGATCGCCAGCAAGAGACCCAGTACTTC
>TRBV5-1|TRBJ1-3|.|.
CASSSGQNSGNTIYF
TGCGCCAGCAGCTCCGGACAGAACTCTGGAAACACCATATATTTT
>TRBV29-1|TRBJ1-1|many|.
CSVDRQFLGAFF
TGCAGCGTTGATCGGCAGTTTTTGGGAGCTTTCTTT
>TRBV5-5|TRBJ2-3|many|.
CASSLNYDTDTQYF
TGTGCCAGCAGCTTGAATTACGACACAGATACGCAGTATTTT
>TRBV21-1|TRBJ1-1|.|.
CASPQGSVDAEAFF
TGTGCCAGCCCCCAGGGGAGCGTCGATGCTGAAGCTTTCTTT
>TRBV20-1|TRBJ1-5|few|TRBD1
CSATPSQGPSNQPQHF
TGCAGTGCAACACCATCACAGGGGCCGAGCAATCAGCCCCAGCATTTT